The source of this TCR beta chain is a study of blood T cell repertoires in COVID-19. The CDR3 has 16 residues. CDR1 is SNHLY, CDR2 FYNNEI, per germline. V lost 6 bases, J lost 4 bases, and 6 bases stayed unmatched. Method: immunoSEQ multiplex PCR; TCRdb's copy keeps in-frame clones and lacks some. The top ten hold under 3.5% of the sample, which has about 130,000 clones, 75% to 90% seen once. V is TRBV2 and J is TRBJ1-6, with 10 bases aligning to TRBD1. The sequencing sample was made of peripheral blood. The sequence was obtained from a woman at least 80 years old with COVID-19, enrolled during active disease. The CDR3 reads CASRGTGVSYNSPLHF. The CDR3 nucleotides are TGTGCCAGCAGGGGGACAGGGGTCTCATATAATTCACCCCTCCACTTT.